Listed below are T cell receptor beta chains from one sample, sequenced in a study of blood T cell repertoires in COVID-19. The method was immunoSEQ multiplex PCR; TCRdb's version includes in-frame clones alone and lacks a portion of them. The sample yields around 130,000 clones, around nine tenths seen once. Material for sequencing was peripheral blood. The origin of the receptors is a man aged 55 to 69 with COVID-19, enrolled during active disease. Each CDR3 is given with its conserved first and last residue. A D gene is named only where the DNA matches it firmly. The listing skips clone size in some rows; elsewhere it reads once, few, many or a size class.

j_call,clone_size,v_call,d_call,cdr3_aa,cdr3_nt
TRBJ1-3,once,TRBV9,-,CASSVALHAPSGNTIYF,TGTGCCAGCAGCGTGGCCCTTCATGCTCCCTCTGGAAACACCATATATTTT
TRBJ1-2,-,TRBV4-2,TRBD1,CASSHLTGLGYTF,TGTGCCAGCAGCCACTTGACAGGGCTTGGCTACACCTTC
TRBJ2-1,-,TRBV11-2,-,CASSISVSSYNEQFF,TGTGCCAGCAGCATCAGCGTAAGCTCCTACAATGAGCAGTTCTTC
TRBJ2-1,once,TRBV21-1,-,CASSKGLKGREDEQFF,TGTGCCAGCAGCAAAGGGCTCAAGGGCCGGGAAGATGAGCAGTTCTTC
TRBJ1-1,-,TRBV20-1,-,CSAVGATEAFF,TGCAGTGCTGTTGGGGCCACTGAAGCTTTCTTT
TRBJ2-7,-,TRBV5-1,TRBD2,CASSLEGTSANYEQYF,TGCGCCAGCAGCTTGGAGGGGACTAGCGCCAACTACGAGCAGTACTTC
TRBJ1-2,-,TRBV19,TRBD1,CASSRDRWDYGYTF,TGTGCCAGTAGTAGGGACAGGTGGGACTATGGCTACACCTTC
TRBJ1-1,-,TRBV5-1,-,CASSSTGKGGNTEAFF,TGCGCCAGCAGCTCAACAGGGAAAGGGGGGAACACTGAAGCTTTCTTT
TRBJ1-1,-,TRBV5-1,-,CASSLSGIEAFF,TGCGCCAGCAGCTTGTCCGGGATTGAAGCTTTCTTT
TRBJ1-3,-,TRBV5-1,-,CASSLDRMPNTIYF,TGCGCCAGCAGCTTGGACAGGATGCCAAACACCATATATTTT
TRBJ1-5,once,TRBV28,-,CASSLLGRGVNQPQHF,TGTGCCAGCAGTTTATTGGGGAGGGGAGTCAATCAGCCCCAGCATTTT
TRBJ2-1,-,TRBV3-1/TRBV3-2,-,CASSQVRGAYNEQFF,TGTGCCAGCAGCCAAGTTCGGGGTGCCTACAATGAGCAGTTCTTC
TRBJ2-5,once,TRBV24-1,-,CATSFAGQETQYF,TGTGCCACCAGTTTCGCAGGACAAGAGACTCAGTACTTC
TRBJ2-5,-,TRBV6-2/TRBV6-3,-,CASSYLGRSETQYF,TGTGCCAGCAGTTACTTAGGCAGGTCGGAGACCCAGTACTTC
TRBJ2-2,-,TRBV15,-,CATSSGPNTGELFF,TGTGCCACCAGCAGTGGGCCGAACACCGGGGAGCTGTTTTTT
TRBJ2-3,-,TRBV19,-,CASSVSGNGVDTQYF,TGTGCCAGTAGTGTTTCCGGGAACGGAGTAGATACGCAGTATTTT
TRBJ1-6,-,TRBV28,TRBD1,CAMAGTAVNSPLHF,TGTGCCATGGCGGGGACAGCGGTTAATTCACCCCTCCACTTT
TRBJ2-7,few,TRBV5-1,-,CASSLGDSSTYEQYF,TGCGCCAGCAGCTTGGGCGACTCCTCGACCTACGAGCAGTACTTC
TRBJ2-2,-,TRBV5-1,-,CASTPGLARTGELFF,TGCGCCAGCACCCCCGGGCTAGCGAGGACCGGGGAGCTGTTTTTT
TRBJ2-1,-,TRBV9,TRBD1,CASSDRQGPNEQFF,TGTGCCAGCAGCGACAGACAGGGGCCCAATGAGCAGTTCTTC
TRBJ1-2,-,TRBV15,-,CATSREGGSYGYTF,TGTGCCACCAGCAGAGAAGGAGGGTCCTATGGCTACACCTTC
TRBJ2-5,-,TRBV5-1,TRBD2,CASSPLTSGTQETQYF,TGCGCCAGCAGCCCGTTGACTAGCGGGACACAAGAGACCCAGTACTTC